Included here is one T cell receptor beta chain sequence, with context. Primers for the PCR totalled 60 Vbeta and 13 Jbeta. Measured with immunoSEQ multiplex PCR; TCRdb has only the in-frame clones, and not every one. This sample has under 200,000 clones, with 60% to 85% found just once. The data belong to a study of cytomegalovirus exposure and HLA in healthy donors. Germline V gene lookup returns CDR1 SGHTA and CDR2 FQGTGA. The V and J ends lost 4 bases and 7 bases respectively, with 15 bases between them. The CDR3 runs 14 residues. The sample consisted of PBMCs. This TCR derives from a female donor in good health and CMV-seronegative. This rearrangement joins TRBV7-3 to TRBJ2-3; D unresolved. The CDR3 loop reads CASSSPPEQNTQYF. Written as DNA, the CDR3 is TGTGCCAGCAGCTCTCCCCCGGAGCAAAATACGCAGTATTTT.